The present TCR beta chain was sequenced within a study of siplizumab effects on memory and regulatory T cells. About this clone itself: Its antigen is unknown.

The germline V gene encodes CDR1 SNHLY and CDR2 FYNNEI. Trimming stripped 5 bases from V and 0 bases from J, with 8 bases between. The CDR3 is 14 residues long. Overall study results and limits: The study found naive T cells seemingly more diverse than memory cells and seemingly major alloresponse contributors. Proof of suppressive function in proliferating Tregs from siplizumab cultures was not established.

Data came from immunoSEQ multiplex PCR; TCRdb stores just in-frame clones and leaves some out. The table records about 100,000 clones, over 90% of them present only once. V and J are TRBV2 and TRBJ2-1; no definite D call. The sequence was collected from a human donor in good health. Material for sequencing was non-Treg CD4+ T cells sorted from blood. CDR3 sequence (DNA): TGTGCCAGCAGTACAGAAAGCTCCTACAATGAGCAGTTCTTC. Amino acid sequence: CASSTESSYNEQFF.